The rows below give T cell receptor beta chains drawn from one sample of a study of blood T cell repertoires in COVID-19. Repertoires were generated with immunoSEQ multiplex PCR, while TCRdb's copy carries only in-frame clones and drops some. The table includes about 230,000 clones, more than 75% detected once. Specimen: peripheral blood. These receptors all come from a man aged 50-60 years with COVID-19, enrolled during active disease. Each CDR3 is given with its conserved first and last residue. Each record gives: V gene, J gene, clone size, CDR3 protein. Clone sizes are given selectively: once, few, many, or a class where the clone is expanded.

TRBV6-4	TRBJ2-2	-	CASQEVNTGELFF
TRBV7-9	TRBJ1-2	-	CASSLTQGAPNYGYTF
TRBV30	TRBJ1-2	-	CAWSYGGNYGYTF
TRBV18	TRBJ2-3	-	CASSKREATDTQYF
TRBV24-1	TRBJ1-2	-	CATSPRTGLGGYTF
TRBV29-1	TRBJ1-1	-	CSVEDPGVAFDEAFF
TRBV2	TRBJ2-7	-	CASSPLFWRERYEQYF
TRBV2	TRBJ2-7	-	CASSGQVSYEQYF
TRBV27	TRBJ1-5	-	CASSFSEGAGGPQHF
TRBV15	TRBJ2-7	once	CATSRSRDRGLVPYEQYF
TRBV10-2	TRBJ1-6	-	CASSESRQGRYNSPLHF
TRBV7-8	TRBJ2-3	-	CASSLEGTSGRTDTQYF
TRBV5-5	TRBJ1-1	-	CASSSWDRGNTEAFF
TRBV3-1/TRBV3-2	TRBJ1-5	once	CASSQGDQPQHF
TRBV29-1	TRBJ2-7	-	CSVEMGQGAYEQYF
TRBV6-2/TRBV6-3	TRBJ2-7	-	CASSYDGRGLDEQYF
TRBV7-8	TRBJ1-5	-	CASSLAGRRQPQHF
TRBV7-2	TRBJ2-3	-	CASSLNAGGLDTQYF
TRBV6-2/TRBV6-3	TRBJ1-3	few	CASSPPQGTRSGNTIYF
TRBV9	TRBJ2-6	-	CASSEATHGANVLTF
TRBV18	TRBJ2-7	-	CASSPRSRQVSYEQYF
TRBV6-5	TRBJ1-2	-	CASSPRQGGGYTF
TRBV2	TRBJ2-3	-	CASKGLAGGITDTQYF
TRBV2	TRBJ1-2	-	CASSEIAGYGYTF
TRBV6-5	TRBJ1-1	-	CASSTGQKRNTEAFF
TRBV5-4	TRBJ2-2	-	CASSLELGGANTGELFF
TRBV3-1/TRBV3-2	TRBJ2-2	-	CASSQRTGGFTGELFF
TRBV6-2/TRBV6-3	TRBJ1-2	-	CASSFLMRAGYTF
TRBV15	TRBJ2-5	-	CATSRGKDRDQETQYF
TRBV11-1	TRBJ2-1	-	CASSLWTGGTYNEQFF
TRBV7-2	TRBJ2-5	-	CASSLVVAETQYF
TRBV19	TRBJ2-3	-	CASTTRAGGIDTQYF
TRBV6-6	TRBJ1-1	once	CASSRTDRENTEAFF
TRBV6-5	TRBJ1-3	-	CASSYSTVAGNTIYF
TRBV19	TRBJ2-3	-	CASMRNKDRADTQYF
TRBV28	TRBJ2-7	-	CASSPPGTGQYEQYF
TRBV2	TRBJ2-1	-	CASTGKTQGLNEQFF
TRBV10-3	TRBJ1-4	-	CAISPGQGNEKLFF
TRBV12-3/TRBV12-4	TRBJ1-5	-	CASSDSSLRPQHF
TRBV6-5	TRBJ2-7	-	CASSPSGMPAYEQYF
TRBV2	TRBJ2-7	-	CASSGASGSTQYF
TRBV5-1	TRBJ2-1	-	CASSLAGVGYNEQFF
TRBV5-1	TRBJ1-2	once	CASSFTDRGRPYGYTF
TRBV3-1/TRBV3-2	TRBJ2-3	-	CASSQDGGGTDTQYF
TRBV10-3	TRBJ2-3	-	CAIRSIPQAGGYGDTQYF
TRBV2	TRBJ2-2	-	CASSERGGLAGGPGELFF
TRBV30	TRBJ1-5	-	CAWGELNQPQHF
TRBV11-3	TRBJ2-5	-	CASSWQGQGTQYF
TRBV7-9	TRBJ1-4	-	CASSLATSGGINEKLFF
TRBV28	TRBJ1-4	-	CASIPLRQQAGEKLFF
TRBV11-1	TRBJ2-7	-	CASSLIGGGTLEQYF
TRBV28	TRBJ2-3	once	CASMGGAGDTQYF
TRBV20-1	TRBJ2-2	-	CSASPGQGAMSNTGELFF
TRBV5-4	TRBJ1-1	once	CASSLQEDTEAFF
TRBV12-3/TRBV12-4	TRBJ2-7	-	CASSPGQIYEQYF
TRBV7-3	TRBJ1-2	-	CASSLTRTSDYGYTF